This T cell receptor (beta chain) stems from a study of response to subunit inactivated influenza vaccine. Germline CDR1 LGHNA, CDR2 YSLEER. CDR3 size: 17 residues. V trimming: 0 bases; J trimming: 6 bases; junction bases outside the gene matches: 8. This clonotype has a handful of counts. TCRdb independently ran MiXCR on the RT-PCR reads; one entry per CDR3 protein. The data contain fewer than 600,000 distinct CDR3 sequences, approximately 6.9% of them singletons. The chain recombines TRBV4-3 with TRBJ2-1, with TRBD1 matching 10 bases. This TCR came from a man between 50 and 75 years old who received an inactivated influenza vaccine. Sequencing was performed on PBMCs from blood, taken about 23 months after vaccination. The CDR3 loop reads CASSQDPSGTGANEQFF. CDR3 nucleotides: TGCGCCAGCAGCCAAGATCCCTCCGGGACAGGGGCCAATGAGCAGTTCTTC.